These 8 T cell receptor beta chains were sequenced from one sample in a study of long-term antiretroviral therapy in people with HIV. With survey level as its setting, the immunoSEQ assay was v3.0. Data came from immunoSEQ multiplex PCR; TCRdb stores just in-frame clones and leaves some out. This sample has tens of thousands of clones; roughly four fifths occur once, and the top ten carry 15% to 20%. The sequences come from unsorted PBMCs, collected 0.5 years before starting antiretroviral therapy. Receptor source: a man aged 40-55 years with HIV.

The chain couples TRBV2 to TRBJ1-4; 7 nucleotides agree with TRBD1. The CDR3 runs to 15 residues. Germline V gives CDR1 SNHLY, CDR2 FYNNEI. J gave up 0 bases and V 7 bases, and 5 bases lay outside the gene matches. CDR3 loop: CASKGDRTTNEKLFF. The DNA for the CDR3 is TGTGCCAGCAAAGGGGACAGAACAACTAATGAAAAACTGTTTTTT.

As regards this clone: The same CDR3 can be traced to other DNA sequences in this sample. This chain joins TRBV5-1 and TRBJ2-7; no firm D call. The germline V gene has CDR1 SGHRS and CDR2 YFSETQ. The CDR3 is 11 residues long. V dropped 0 bases and J dropped 4 bases, with 2 bases sitting between them. The CDR3 here is CASSLGYEQYF. Written as DNA, the CDR3 is TGCGCCAGCAGCTTGGGATACGAGCAGTACTTC.

This clone occurred once. This chain uses TRBV10-3 with TRBJ2-7, with TRBD2 matching 10 bases. Germline V gives CDR1 ENHRY, CDR2 SYGVKD. Germline trimming cut 8 bases from V and 0 bases from J; bases unmatched to any gene: 10. The CDR3 is made up of 16 amino acids. CDR3 region: CAIRSASGGYSYEQYF. For the CDR3, the DNA is TGTGCCATCCGTTCGGCTAGCGGGGGATACTCCTACGAGCAGTACTTC.

The V gene is TRBV5-1, the J gene TRBJ1-6; D is perhaps TRBD1 (5 bases). CDR1 is SGHRS and CDR2 is YFSETQ in the germline V gene. The length of the CDR3 is 14 residues. The V end lost 3 bases, the J end lost 7 bases, and 11 bases lay between the germline ends. CDR3 loop: CASSYEGRNSPLHF. The CDR3, as DNA: TGCGCCAGCAGCTATGAGGGGAGGAATTCACCCCTCCACTTT.

This chain joins TRBV11-1 and TRBJ2-5, with D tentatively TRBD1 or TRBD2 (5 bases each). Deletions cut 5 bases from V and 2 bases from J, with 21 bases between. CDR1 is SGHAT and CDR2 is FQDESV in the germline V gene (reference sequence). The CDR3 spans 17 residues. In nucleotides, the CDR3 is TGTGCCAGCAGCGGTGGACACGAGGGGTGGAGGCAAGAGACCCAGTACTTC. This gives the protein CASSGGHEGWRQETQYF.

The chain combines TRBV7-3 with TRBJ2-5, with D unresolved. The CDR3 has 13 amino acids. Germline V lookup: CDR1 SGHTA, CDR2 FQGTGA. V dropped 0 bases and J dropped 0 bases, with 2 bases sitting between them. Here the CDR3 DNA reads TGTGCCAGCAGCTTAACTTACCAAGAGACCCAGTACTTC. Its translation is CASSLTYQETQYF.

The rearrangement uses TRBV29-1 and TRBJ1-1; D is uncertain. V was cut by 6 bases and J by 1 base, with 9 bases left in between. Germline lookup yields CDR1 SQVTM and CDR2 ANQGSEA. The CDR3 sequence is 12 residues long. The CDR3 DNA is TGCAGCGTAAGAGCTGGGAACACTGAAGCTTTCTTT. Residues: CSVRAGNTEAFF.

The gene calls are TRBV5-1 and TRBJ1-3, with a possible D match to TRBD1 (5 bases). Germline values: CDR1 SGHRS, CDR2 YFSETQ. This CDR3 has 15 amino acids. Deletions cut 3 bases from V and 4 bases from J, with 14 bases between. The chain's CDR3 is CASSWGGVGGNTIYF. The CDR3 region has the DNA TGCGCCAGCAGCTGGGGAGGGGTTGGAGGAAACACCATATATTTT.